This entry features one T cell receptor beta chain sequence. The data are from a study of ipilimumab plus nivolumab after autologous stem cell transplantation. Assay: immunoSEQ multiplex PCR; the TCRdb copy retains only in-frame clones and omits some. The sample records fewer than 95,000 clones, 83% being singletons. V gave up 3 bases and J gave up 9 bases, with 18 bases separating them. Germline V gene sequence: CDR1 SGHAT, CDR2 FQNNGV. This CDR3 region has 15 residues. This clonotype was sampled from a male donor with diffuse large B-cell lymphoma. The chain uses TRBV11-2 and TRBJ2-1; D not resolved. The source was PBMCs, collected in a trial of ipilimumab plus nivolumab as post-transplant consolidation. CDR3 loop: CASSLAVPGVREQFF. The CDR3 bases are TGTGCCAGCAGCTTGGCGGTCCCTGGGGTCCGTGAGCAGTTCTTC.